The present TCR beta chain was sequenced within a study of CD8 T cells in ankylosing spondylitis. Study results and caveats: Characteristic, it appeared, of ankylosing spondylitis blood was a TCR beta motif of eight highly homologous variants. Disease-linked clones had a CD8+ phenotype and relatively low frequency in peripheral blood. Earlier authors reported some of these motif variants in reactive arthritis synovial fluid and blood. According to the report, clones linked to the disease were significantly enriched in matched synovial fluid samples taken from ankylosing spondylitis patients.

This clonotype came up a few times. Its specificity is not known. TCRdb reprocessed the 5' RACE reads via MiXCR and lists one record per CDR3 protein. The table records 50,000 to 70,000 distinct CDR3 sequences, 6.2% of them present only once. The CDR3 extends over 17 amino acids. CDR1 ENHRY and CDR2 SYGVKD come from the germline V gene. After removal of 0 bases from V and 3 bases from J, the junction contained 7 bases not matched to a gene. The rearrangement uses TRBV10-3 and TRBJ1-5; 8 bases fit TRBD1. Material: synovial fluid, either unsorted or a sorted T cell fraction (not recorded which). The sequence was obtained from a male donor with ankylosing spondylitis. CDR3 coding DNA: TGTGCCATCAGTGAGTCCCCGGACAGGGCATCCAATCAGCCCCAGCATTTT. This translates into CAISESPDRASNQPQHF.